Below are 9 T cell receptor beta chains sequenced from a single sample in a study of shared clonotypes between healthy human individuals. Sequencing was performed with immunoSEQ multiplex PCR; in TCRdb, only in-frame clones are kept and a portion is missing. The sample holds roughly 1,500,000 clones, 95% to 99% seen once. Source material: naive CD4+ T cells sorted from blood. As to subset: CD45RA+ positively selected. The source of these receptors is a man between 25 and 39 years old in good health.

The chain couples TRBV5-1 to TRBJ2-7; the match to TRBD2 covers 11 bases. Losses at the gene ends were 3 bases for V and 7 bases for J; bases not matched to a gene: 6. Germline assignment: CDR1 SGHRS and CDR2 YFSETQ. CDR3 size: 14 residues. The CDR3 is CASSYGTSGPEQYF. DNA for the CDR3: TGCGCCAGCAGCTACGGGACTAGCGGCCCAGAGCAGTACTTC.

About this clone: The junction departs from germline at one end; a sequencing error may be responsible. The chain's CDR3 is CTSSPHSGSSGNTIYF. CDR3 nucleotide sequence: TGTACCAGCAGCCCACATTCCGGGAGCTCTGGAAACACCATATATTTT. V usage is TRBV6-6 and J usage is TRBJ1-3; D is unclear. Looked up from germline, CDR1 is MNHNY and CDR2 is SVGAGI (reference sequence). This CDR3 spans 16 amino acids.

The chain joins TRBV9 to TRBJ2-1, with D uncertain. The germline V gene has CDR1 SGDLS and CDR2 YYNGEE. This CDR3 spans 15 amino acids. V was shortened by 2 bases and J by 9 bases, with 18 bases between the two germline ends. This chain's CDR3 is CASSVRNAAVGEQFF. In DNA, the CDR3 is TGTGCCAGCAGCGTCCGTAACGCAGCTGTCGGTGAGCAGTTCTTC.

The rearrangement joins TRBV5-1 to TRBJ2-1, with 7 positions matching TRBD2. The CDR3 has 17 amino acids. V dropped 1 base and J dropped 0; count of bases not matched to a gene: 7. Germline assignment: CDR1 SGHRS and CDR2 YFSETQ. The CDR3 spells CASSLSVGGSSYNEQFF. The CDR3 DNA is TGCGCCAGCAGCTTGAGTGTGGGCGGGAGCTCCTACAATGAGCAGTTCTTC.

This chain links TRBV11-2 with TRBJ2-2; the match to TRBD2 covers 11 bases. The CDR3 spans 16 residues. Germline CDR1 and CDR2: SGHAT and FQNNGV. With 1 base clipped from V and 4 bases from J, the junction kept 2 bases outside the gene matches. Here the CDR3 reads CASSLAGLAGTGELFF. The DNA of the CDR3 is TGTGCCAGCAGCTTAGCAGGACTAGCGGGCACCGGGGAGCTGTTTTTT.

The table lists this clone with a count of one. This sequence joins TRBV28 and TRBJ2-7; no definite D call. From germline, CDR1 is MDHEN and CDR2 SYDVKM. The CDR3 has 11 residues. Trimming pared 3 bases from V and 3 bases from J, leaving 3 bases between. CDR3 region: CASSFIYEQYF. The CDR3 nucleotides read TGTGCCAGCAGTTTTATCTACGAGCAGTACTTC.

The chain carries TRBV6-6 and TRBJ1-5, with D uncertain. Germline V gene sequence: CDR1 MNHNY, CDR2 SVGAGI (reference sequence). Trimming stripped 10 bases from V and 0 bases from J, with 16 bases between. CDR3 length: 15 amino acids. The CDR3 DNA sequence: TGTGCCACCACTGTAGCTGGTCTTAGCAATCAGCCCCAGCATTTT. Translated, it gives CATTVAGLSNQPQHF.

CDR3 sequence reads: CASSPPGRETYEQYF. The DNA for the CDR3 is TGCGCCAGCAGCCCCCCCGGGAGGGAGACATACGAGCAGTACTTC. This rearrangement joins TRBV4-1 to TRBJ2-7; 8 positions agree with TRBD2. The junction had 9 bases not matched to a gene; V was cut back by 4 bases and J by 4 bases. This CDR3 comprises 15 residues. CDR1 MGHRA and CDR2 YSYEKL come from the germline V gene.

This chain joins TRBV7-8 and TRBJ1-1; tentative D call: TRBD1 (5 bases). The germline gives CDR1 SGHVS, CDR2 FQNEAQ. V was pared by 2 bases and J by 3 bases, with 13 bases between. CDR3 length equals 15 residues. DNA for the CDR3: TGTGCCAGCAGCTTAACCGGGACGAGGGACACTGAAGCTTTCTTT. It codes for CASSLTGTRDTEAFF.